This entry describes one T cell receptor beta chain. There is no known antigen for this receptor. Base qualities are missing; no much larger clone stands one base away. These data are taken from a study of blood T cells in healthy people across ages (dated by TCRdb to 2015 to 2017). A note on the overall study: In model experiments, template switching captured about one uniquely barcoded TCR beta cDNA molecule for every two T cells. To track age-related changes in TCR beta repertoire diversity, the study relied on deep sequencing normalized with unique cDNA molecular identifiers. The donors were divided into four age groups: young (average approximately 17 years), middle-aged (approximately 42), aged (62) and long-lived (more than 75). To avoid experimental bias, donors of different ages were distributed randomly across sequencing lanes. Two additional independent replicas of 1 million unique cDNA reads from the same blood draw were analyzed for two donors (one aged 18 to 29 and one aged 80 or older). What the research found in general, with its limitations: As age increased, observed TCR beta diversity per million T cells dropped in a roughly linear way, and a significant reduction was already evident by age about 40. Observed TCR beta diversity correlated strongly with the percentage of naive T cells measured by flow cytometry. The CMV infection status of donors was not known, potentially confounding age-related changes in expanded clonotypes. Estimates of total diversity based on one million sequenced T cells were considered lower bounds and underestimates. Compared with the aged group, the long-lived group had more naive CD4+ T cells, fewer expanded clones and increased TCR diversity, a pattern suggesting age selection. Because profiling used bulk unsorted PBMCs, naive and antigen-experienced compartments could not be compared conclusively.

CDR1 and CDR2, looked up from the germline V gene, are MDHEN and SYDVKM. Relative to germline, V is missing 4 bases and J is missing 6 bases, with 9 bases of the junction outside any gene match. The CDR3 sequence holds 16 residues, the cysteine and phenylalanine included. Only the CDR3 DNA is retained, 48 bases long and in frame from the first base. Donors were roughly 40 systemically healthy Caucasian individuals from Russia aged roughly 6 to 90 years. Around 10 milliliters of peripheral blood were collected from each donor into EDTA-treated Vacutainer tubes. Ficoll-Paque density-gradient centrifugation was used to isolate PBMCs, with at least 6 million per sample. Trizol reagent was used to extract total RNA from PBMCs, with at least 5 micrograms per sample. For every donor, an aliquot of PBMCs went through flow cytometry to measure the percentages of naive CD45RAhigh/CD27high T cells. Receptors were amplified or captured by 5' RACE. Sequencer: Illumina HiSeq 2500. The second PCR ran for roughly 7 to 11 cycles and used a J-beta primer mix along with a sample-barcoded 5' primer. A template-switch 5' adaptor carrying 12 random nucleotides introduced a unique molecular identifier onto each TCR beta cDNA molecule. Each sample yielded at least 2.5 million CDR3-containing paired-end reads. The Mint cDNA synthesis kit, primed by a TRBC-specific oligonucleotide, was used to synthesize first-strand cDNA from all RNA. After uracil-DNA glycosylase treatment, a first 18-cycle PCR used universal primers M1SS and BC2_uni_R on all cDNA. Per the original workflow: Normalization of each sample was performed by random selection of 1 million high-quality reads, each carrying a distinct molecular identifier. Instead of being binned into consensus sequences, reads that shared molecular identifiers were thrown out. CDR3 identification, clonotype clustering and error correction used MiTCR with a Q25 quality threshold and the strictest error-elimination algorithm. A nonparametric unseen species model with Euler transformation was used to estimate a lower bound on total TCR beta diversity. The public reads were run again by TCRdb, first through fastp at Q25 and then through MiXCR, and only productive beta chains were kept. One record per CDR3 amino acid sequence lists the most common genes and DNA. The V and J calls shown here were made by TCRdb, not taken from the authors' results. The sample table holds roughly 1.7 million distinct CDR3 sequences, of which roughly 32% were seen once. Around 11% of the sample lies in the top ten.

Sequencing was carried out using blood. The chain uses TRBV28 and TRBJ2-1; 10 bases in the junction line up with TRBD2. The TCR was taken from a woman aged 30 to 39 in good health. The nucleotide sequence is TGTGCCAGCAGTTCCCCAGGAGCGGGAGGGCCCAATGAGCAGTTCTTC. The encoded protein is CASSSPGAGGPNEQFF.